Listed below are T cell receptor beta chains from one sample, sequenced in a study of beta chain features in type 1 diabetes. The method was immunoSEQ multiplex PCR; TCRdb's version includes in-frame clones alone and lacks a portion of them. The top ten hold about 1.7% of the sample, which has approximately 41,000 clones, approximately 70% seen once. The sequenced sample was Tregs from blood. Every receptor here comes from a man in his thirties or forties with type 1 diabetes. Some clones in this sample may be carry-over from other donors' samples. The CDR3 runs from the conserved cysteine through the conserved F or W. The D gene is left open where the match is weak. Part of the rows lack a size; the others show once, few, many or a class for expanded clones.

V	J	size	D	DNA	CDR3
TRBV4-3	TRBJ1-4	NA	NA	TGCGCCAGCAGCCAAGAATCTCGGGGTCCGAAGAAACTGTTTTTT	CASSQESRGPKKLFF
TRBV6-5	TRBJ1-2	NA	TRBD1	TGTGCCAGCTGGCTAGGACAGGGGAACTATGGCTACACCTTC	CASWLGQGNYGYTF
TRBV11-2	TRBJ2-2	NA	NA	TGTGCCAGCAGCTTAAGGAGGGGAACCCAGAACACCGGGGAGCTGTTTTTT	CASSLRRGTQNTGELFF
TRBV18	TRBJ2-7	NA	NA	TGTGCCAGCTCACCCTGGGGCAGCTCCTACGAGCAGTACTTC	CASSPWGSSYEQYF
TRBV5-1	TRBJ1-4	NA	TRBD1	TGCGCCAGCAGCTTAAGACAGGGTAATGAAAAACTGTTTTTT	CASSLRQGNEKLFF
TRBV7-2	TRBJ1-2	NA	NA	TGTGCCAGCAGCCTCGACCCGGGACATATTTCTCTGAGGCCATATGGCTACACCTTC	CASSLDPGHISLRPYGYTF
TRBV2	TRBJ1-2	NA	NA	TGTGCCAGTACAACTGAGGAGGGGAATGGCTACACCTTC	CASTTEEGNGYTF
TRBV2	TRBJ1-2	NA	TRBD1	TGTGCCAGCAGTGAGCAGGGGGTCCGTGGCTACACCTTC	CASSEQGVRGYTF
TRBV4-1	TRBJ1-6	NA	NA	TGCGCCAGCAGCCAAGATGGCAGGAGGAATTCACCCCTCCACTTT	CASSQDGRRNSPLHF
TRBV7-2	TRBJ2-1	NA	TRBD1	TGTGCCAGCAGCTTATTCGGGACAGGGGCCTACAATGAGCAGTTCTTC	CASSLFGTGAYNEQFF
TRBV5-1	TRBJ2-6	NA	NA	TGCGCCAGCAGGCCAGGGGCTGGGGCCAACGTCCTGACTTTC	CASRPGAGANVLTF
TRBV7-3	TRBJ1-5	NA	NA	TGTGCCAGCAGCTTAGGAGGAGGTAAACAGCCCCAGCATTTT	CASSLGGGKQPQHF
TRBV7-8	TRBJ2-7	NA	TRBD1	TGTGCCAGCAGCCCCCGGGGACAGGGTGGAGAGCAGTACTTC	CASSPRGQGGEQYF
TRBV4-3	TRBJ2-3	NA	TRBD2	TGCGCCAGCAGCCAAGAGGTTGCGGCGGGGGGCCGCACAGATACGCAGTATTTT	CASSQEVAAGGRTDTQYF
TRBV7-3	TRBJ2-3	NA	NA	TGTGCCAGCAGCGTTAGCGCCCACACAGATACGCAGTATTTT	CASSVSAHTDTQYF
TRBV7-8	TRBJ2-2	few	TRBD1	TGTGCCAGCAGCCACAGGGGACGGGACAGGGAGCCCACCGGGGAGCTGTTTTTT	CASSHRGRDREPTGELFF
TRBV5-4	TRBJ2-7	NA	NA	TGTGCCAGCAGCTTAAGGGGCTCCTACGAGCAGTACTTC	CASSLRGSYEQYF
TRBV19	TRBJ2-1	NA	TRBD1	TGTGCCAGTAGGGGGACAGGGCCGGTGTACAATGAGCAGTTCTTC	CASRGTGPVYNEQFF
TRBV19	TRBJ2-4	NA	NA	TGTGCCAGTGGTTCCTCGGGGGATATAGCCAAAAACATTCAGTACTTC	CASGSSGDIAKNIQYF
TRBV7-2	TRBJ2-3	NA	NA	TGTGCCAGCAGCTTAGGACTGAGCACAGATACGCAGTATTTT	CASSLGLSTDTQYF
TRBV7-2	TRBJ2-5	NA	NA	TGTGCCAGCAGCTTAGCGTGGGAGAGGGCCCAGTACTTC	CASSLAWERAQYF
TRBV12-5	TRBJ2-3	NA	NA	TGTGCTAGTGGTTCAACTAAAAGGGATACGCAGTATTTT	CASGSTKRDTQYF
TRBV19	TRBJ1-5	once	NA	TGTGCCAGTAGTATCCGCTGGACAGTGGATCAGCCCCAGCATTTT	CASSIRWTVDQPQHF
TRBV7-2	TRBJ2-7	NA	NA	TGTGCCAGCAGCTCAAACTACGAGCAGTACTTC	CASSSNYEQYF
TRBV6-4	TRBJ1-5	NA	TRBD1	TGTGCCAGCAGTGAAACCGGGACAGGGGTACAGCCCCAGCATTTT	CASSETGTGVQPQHF
TRBV7-8	TRBJ2-1	NA	NA	TGTGCCAGCCGAGCTTACCGAGGCGCCGGAAATGAGCAGTTCTTC	CASRAYRGAGNEQFF
TRBV7-9	TRBJ2-3	few	NA	TGTGCCAGCAGCTTAGGAGGAGTCGGCACAGATACGCAGTATTTT	CASSLGGVGTDTQYF
TRBV19	TRBJ2-7	NA	NA	TGTGCCAGTAGTGTGAGCGGGCCCAACGAGCAGTACTTC	CASSVSGPNEQYF
TRBV14	TRBJ1-2	once	TRBD1	TGTGCCAGCAGCCAAGGACAGGGGGCCATATACCGGAACACCTTC	CASSQGQGAIYRNTF
TRBV6-5	TRBJ1-1	NA	NA	TGTGCCAGCAGCTCCGCAGACAGGGAAGCTTTCTTT	CASSSADREAFF
TRBV5-1	TRBJ2-2	NA	NA	TGCGCCAGCAGCTTACGGGAAAACACCGGGGAGCTGTTTTTT	CASSLRENTGELFF
TRBV4-3	TRBJ1-5	NA	NA	TGCGCCAGCAGCCAAGAAGAAGGGGCAGGTCAGCCCCAGCATTTT	CASSQEEGAGQPQHF
TRBV7-2	TRBJ1-1	NA	NA	TGTGCCAGCAGCCCTGGTTACTTCGGGCAGGGTCGGGCTAAGGCTGAAGCTTTCTTT	CASSPGYFGQGRAKAEAFF
TRBV5-1	TRBJ2-5	NA	NA	TGCGCCAGCAGCTTGGAGCCAGAGACCCAGTACTTC	CASSLEPETQYF
TRBV11-2	TRBJ2-1	NA	NA	TGTGCCAGCAGCTTAGCCCTTCCGAGCTCCTACAATGAGCAGTTCTTC	CASSLALPSSYNEQFF
TRBV9	TRBJ2-7	NA	NA	TGTGCCAGCAGCCCGAGACTGATCTCCTACGAGCAGTACTTC	CASSPRLISYEQYF
TRBV5-8	TRBJ2-1	NA	TRBD2	TGTGCCAGCGCGGGACTTTCTACTAGCGGGTTTTTCGGGTCCTACAATGAGCAGTTCTTC	CASAGLSTSGFFGSYNEQFF
TRBV5-4	TRBJ2-1	NA	TRBD2	TGTGCCAGCAGCCGTGACCCTAGCGGAAGCTCCTACAATGAGCAGTTCTTC	CASSRDPSGSSYNEQFF
TRBV6-5	TRBJ2-3	NA	TRBD2	TGTGCCAGCGGCCTAAACGGACTAGCGGAGCAGTATTTT	CASGLNGLAEQYF
TRBV5-1	TRBJ1-2	NA	TRBD1	TGCGCCAGCAGCCCAGGACAGGCTAACTATGGCTACACCTTC	CASSPGQANYGYTF
TRBV19	TRBJ2-1	NA	TRBD1	TGTGCCAGTACCGACAGGGGAAATGAGCAGTTCTTC	CASTDRGNEQFF
TRBV6-1	TRBJ2-1	NA	NA	TGTGCCACCCACAGGGAGAATGAGCAGTTCTTC	CATHRENEQFF
TRBV9	TRBJ2-7	NA	NA	TGTGCCAGCAGCGTCGGCCGGGGGGCCCATGGGCTCGAGCAGTACTTC	CASSVGRGAHGLEQYF
TRBV18	TRBJ1-5	NA	NA	TGTGCCAGCTCACCCCGCAGGGCAGGTCAGCCCCAGCATTTT	CASSPRRAGQPQHF
TRBV7-9	TRBJ1-6	NA	NA	TGTGCCAGCAGCTTCGGGACTCAAGGCAATTCACCCCTCCACTTT	CASSFGTQGNSPLHF
TRBV29-1	TRBJ2-3	NA	NA	TGCAGCGTCGACGGGGGCACAGATACGCAGTATTTT	CSVDGGTDTQYF
TRBV20-1	TRBJ2-1	NA	NA	TGCAGTGCTAGACCTAACAATGAGCAGTTCTTC	CSARPNNEQFF
TRBV5-4	TRBJ1-2	NA	TRBD1	TGTGCCAGCAGCCGGGGACAGGGGTTCTATGGCTACACCTTC	CASSRGQGFYGYTF
TRBV29-1	TRBJ2-1	NA	NA	TGCAGCGCCTTAGGGGGGGCCATCTACAATGAGCAGTTCTTC	CSALGGAIYNEQFF
TRBV10-3	TRBJ1-5	medium-sized	TRBD1	TGTGCCATCAGTGAGACTATTACGGGACAGGGGTATCAGCCCCAGCATTTT	CAISETITGQGYQPQHF
TRBV7-9	TRBJ1-2	few	NA	TGTGCCAGCAGCTTATCCGGAGGAAGCTACACCTTC	CASSLSGGSYTF
TRBV5-4	TRBJ2-3	NA	NA	TGTGCCAGCAGCTCGCGCCCCGAGAGTACAGATACGCAGTATTTT	CASSSRPESTDTQYF